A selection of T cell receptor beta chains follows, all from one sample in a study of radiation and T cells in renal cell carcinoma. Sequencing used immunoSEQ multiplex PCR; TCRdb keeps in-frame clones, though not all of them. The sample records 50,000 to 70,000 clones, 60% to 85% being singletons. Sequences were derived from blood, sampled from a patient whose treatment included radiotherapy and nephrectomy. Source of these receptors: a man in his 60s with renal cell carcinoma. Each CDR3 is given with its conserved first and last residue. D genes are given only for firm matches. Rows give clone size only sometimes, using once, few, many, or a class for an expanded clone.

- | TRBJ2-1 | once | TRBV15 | TGTGCCACCAGCACACCCTTGGGACTCCCCCGGAATGAGCAGTTCTTC | CATSTPLGLPRNEQFF
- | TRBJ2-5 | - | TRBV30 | TGTGCCTGGAGCGCCCAGGGGAGGCGAGAGACCCAGTACTTC | CAWSAQGRRETQYF
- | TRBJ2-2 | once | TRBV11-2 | TGTGCCAGCAGCGTCATGCAGCCCGGGGAGCTGTTTTTT | CASSVMQPGELFF
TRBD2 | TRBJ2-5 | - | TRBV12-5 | TGTGCTAGTGCCGGGGGGGGCACCCACGAGACCCAGTACTTC | CASAGGGTHETQYF
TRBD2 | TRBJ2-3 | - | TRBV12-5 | TGTGCTAGTGGTACTAGCGGGGGGTCCACAGATACGCAGTATTTT | CASGTSGGSTDTQYF
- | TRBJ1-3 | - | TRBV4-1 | TGCGCCAGCAGCCAAGAACCAGGATTAAACACCATATATTTT | CASSQEPGLNTIYF
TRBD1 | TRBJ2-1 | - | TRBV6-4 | TGTGCCAGCAGTGACTCAGGGGACAGCTACAATGAGCAGTTCTTC | CASSDSGDSYNEQFF
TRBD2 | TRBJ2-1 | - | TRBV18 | TGTGCCAGCTCACCACCGGGACTAGCGGGAGGAGACAATGAGCAGTTCTTC | CASSPPGLAGGDNEQFF
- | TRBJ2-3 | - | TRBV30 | TGTGCCTGGAGTGGGGCAGGGCAACACACAGATACGCAGTATTTT | CAWSGAGQHTDTQYF
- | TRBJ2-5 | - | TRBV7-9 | TGTGCCAGCACTATCCAAGAGACCCAGTACTTC | CASTIQETQYF
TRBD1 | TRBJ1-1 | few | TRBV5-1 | TGCGCCAGCATGGCAGGGGGTTATACTGAAGCTTTCTTT | CASMAGGYTEAFF
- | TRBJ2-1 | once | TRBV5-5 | TGTGCCAGCAGCTCGGGGTCTGACAATGAGCAGTTCTTC | CASSSGSDNEQFF
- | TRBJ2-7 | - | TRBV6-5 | TGTGCCAGCACTGACAGAACATCCTACGAGCAGTACTTC | CASTDRTSYEQYF
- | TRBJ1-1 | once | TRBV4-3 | TGCGCCAGCAGCCAGGCCCCCGTCTTGGGAGCCCCTGAAGCTTTCTTT | CASSQAPVLGAPEAFF
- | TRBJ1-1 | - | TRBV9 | TGTGCCAGCAGCGTAGGTCCTCAATTGGGGGACACTGAAGCTTTCTTT | CASSVGPQLGDTEAFF
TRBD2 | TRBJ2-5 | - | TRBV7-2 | TGTGCCAGCAGCCCGACGGGAGGGGATCGCGGTCAAGAGACCCAGTACTTC | CASSPTGGDRGQETQYF
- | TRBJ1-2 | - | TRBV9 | TGTGCCAGCAGCGTGCTCGACGGAAGTGACTATGGCTACACCTTC | CASSVLDGSDYGYTF
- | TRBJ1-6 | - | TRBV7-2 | TGTGCCAGCAGCTTCAGGGCCAATAATTCACCCCTCCACTTT | CASSFRANNSPLHF
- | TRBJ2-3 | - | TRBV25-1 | TGTGCCAGCAGTGAACACGCCGTAAATACGCAGTATTTT | CASSEHAVNTQYF
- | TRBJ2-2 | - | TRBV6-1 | TGTGCCAGCAGTGAAGCGCTTCTTACCGGGGAGCTGTTTTTT | CASSEALLTGELFF